The subject of this entry is one T cell receptor beta chain. No antigen is known for it. Base qualities are not at hand, and no much larger clone is one base apart. The immunoSEQ v3 hsTCRB kit was used to amplify TCR beta CDR3 regions from genomic DNA through bias-controlled multiplex PCR. TCR libraries were sequenced on an Illumina NextSeq 500 to about 1.8 million read pairs for survey level or 5-6 million for deep level. As for the authors' bioinformatics: V, D and J genes were assigned, non-productive sequences were removed, and clonality was reported by immunoSEQ Analyzer software. Repertoires were compared by productive Simpson clonality and by the Morisita overlap index of productive TRB rearrangements between infused TIL and blood. Absolute clonotype counts in blood were estimated as lymphocyte count times CD3+ fraction times the clone's productive frequency. TCRdb obtained this table from immuneACCESS and retained in-frame rearrangements with V and J assigned. These tables miss some clones; where compared with another copy, unresolved V genes account for less than half of the shortfall, and the remainder is unexplained. That table furnishes V, J and clone size, whereas the DNA furnished D and trimming. Within this sample are under 60,000 clones, with roughly 85% of them counted one time only. The ten most abundant clones make up about 5% of the sample.

Reading the germline V gene gives CDR1 SGHDT and CDR2 YYEEEE. The CDR3, from cysteine to phenylalanine, totals 16 residues. The CDR3 DNA has 48 bases and is translated from base 1. A distance of 14 bases separates the germline ends of V and J, which lose 4 bases and 0 bases respectively. The sample's time point label, decoded: pre-treatment sample, taken before nivolumab and TIL therapy. Adults with stage 4 NSCLC were enrolled in a dual-center phase I trial from October 2017 to early 2020. Samples were obtained from a single-arm, open-label phase I trial in which tumor-infiltrating lymphocyte therapy with nivolumab was evaluated in advanced non-small cell lung cancer. Blood mononuclear cells from EDTA tubes were separated on a Ficoll gradient and snap-frozen as pellets, and DNA was extracted from the cells using a Qiagen mini-prep kit. This sample was included in a study of TIL therapy for anti-PD-1-resistant metastatic lung cancer (dated by TCRdb to the early 2020s). Concerning the study at large: Tumors were collected before any PD-1/PD-L1 blockade, after which patients were given nivolumab, and patients who progressed were given lymphodepletion, an infusion of expanded TIL and IL-2. The cohort was composed predominantly of lung adenocarcinoma, with a few EGFR-mutant and two ALK-rearranged tumors included, and half of patients were identified as current or former smokers. A median age of approximately 55 years (range about 35-85) and a median tumor PD-L1 proportion score of roughly 6% were recorded among enrolled patients. T cell receptor beta sequencing of tumor and peripheral blood served to follow clonotypes across the tumor, the expanded TIL product, and serial blood samples. A median non-synonymous tumor mutation burden of approximately 1.4 mutations per megabase was determined across the cohort by whole-exome sequencing.

Results and caveats for the whole study, not just this receptor: The study protocol defined all tumor marker inferences as exploratory. Because the cohort was highly selected, with more treatment-naive, never-smoker and oncogene-addicted patients than is typical, generalizability is limited. Infused TIL clonotypes partially replaced the baseline peripheral repertoire then decayed over months, with no apparent association between persistence and response.

This clonotype was obtained from a person aged 30 to 80 with non-small cell lung cancer. The chain is made from TRBV5-6 and TRBJ1-3; no confident D gene assignment can be made. The sample in question was blood, obtained at baseline. The CDR3 reads as follows: CASSLETFRSGNTIYF. In nucleotides, the sequence is TGTGCCAGCAGCCTAGAGACATTCCGCTCTGGAAACACCATATATTTT.